These 5 T cell receptor beta chains were sequenced from one sample in a study of vaccination and CD4 T cells after COVID-19. The Oncomine TCR Beta short-read assay sequenced DNA from cultured CD4+ T cells. TCRdb called the PCR reads again in MiXCR, with one record for every CDR3 protein. Here the sample spans approximately 19,000 distinct CDR3 sequences, about two thirds being singletons. These TCRs are of unknown antigen specificity. The treatment here: roughly 11-day PBMC culture with coronavirus spike peptide pools or control peptides (ViraFEST assay). The sample taken for sequencing was CD4+ T cells from blood, cultured in vitro. The receptors derive from a human donor who had recovered from COVID-19.

This rearrangement joins TRBV28 to TRBJ2-1, with D possibly being TRBD1 or TRBD2 (5 bases each). Germline lookup yields CDR1 MDHEN and CDR2 SYDVKM. Deletions cut 5 bases from V and 0 bases from J, with 17 bases between. The CDR3 length is 17 residues. The CDR3 loop reads CASSPSSGGSSYNEQFF. The CDR3 DNA reads TGTGCCAGCAGTCCGAGTAGTGGGGGAAGCTCCTACAATGAGCAGTTCTTC.

This clonotype was detected only a few times. The gene calls are TRBV7-2 and TRBJ1-6; the match to TRBD1 covers 10 bases. This CDR3 has 15 amino acids. V was clipped by 7 bases and J by 7 bases; unmatched bases: 7. The germline gives CDR1 SGHTA, CDR2 FQGNSA. CDR3 sequence: CASTQDRGRNSPLHF. The DNA of the CDR3 is TGTGCCAGCACCCAAGACAGGGGGCGGAATTCACCCCTCCACTTT.

The rearrangement links TRBV20-1 to TRBJ1-5, with D possibly TRBD1 on 6 matching bases. Trimming stripped 5 bases from V and 5 bases from J, with 13 bases between. CDR1 and CDR2 (germline): DFQATT, SNEGSKA (reference sequence). The CDR3 runs 13 residues. The CDR3 reads CSAGTPRDQPQHF. DNA of the CDR3: TGCAGTGCTGGGACACCCCGAGATCAGCCCCAGCATTTT.

The rearrangement uses TRBV15 and TRBJ1-5; D ambiguous. The CDR3 consists of 13 residues. V dropped 3 bases and J dropped 4 bases, with 7 bases sitting between them. Looked up from germline, CDR1 is LNHNV and CDR2 is YYDKDF (reference sequence). This CDR3 reads CATSSYPNQPQHF. The CDR3 nucleotides read TGTGCCACCAGCAGTTACCCTAATCAGCCCCAGCATTTT.

Note on this clonotype: A junction boundary mismatches the germline segment, possibly from a read error. V gene TRBV15 combines with J gene TRBJ1-1; D ambiguous. Per the germline V gene, CDR1 is LNHNV and CDR2 is YYDKDF (reference sequence). This CDR3 region has 17 residues. The DNA of the CDR3 is TGTGCCACCGGCAGAGATCGTCTGGGAGAGGGGAACACTGAAGCTTTCTTT. It yields the protein CATGRDRLGEGNTEAFF. Supplemented by reference TRBV15 and TRBJ1-1, the full variable domain reads DAMVIQNPRYQVTQFGKPVTLSCSQTLNHNVMYWYQQKSSQAPKLLFHYYDKDFNNEADTPDNFQSRRPNTSFCFLDIRSPGLGDTAMYLCATGRDRLGEGNTEAFFGQGTRLTVV.